Following are 17 T cell receptor beta chains from one sample sequenced in a study of technical replicates of blood from four donors. Profiled with immunoSEQ multiplex PCR; TCRdb holds only in-frame clones, not every one. The sample lists 55,000 to 80,000 clones, about 92% seen once, with around 0.42% in the top ten. The sequenced sample was T cells isolated from PBMCs. The source of these receptors is a human donor in good health.

This chain joins TRBV10-1 and TRBJ2-1; weak D call: TRBD1 (6 bases). CDR1 WNHNN and CDR2 SYGVQD come from the germline V gene (reference sequence). V was pared by 4 bases and J by 10 bases, with 20 bases between. The CDR3 is 15 amino acids. This CDR3 reads CASSVPGAIWGEQFF. For the CDR3, the DNA is TGCGCCAGCAGTGTTCCAGGGGCGATCTGGGGCGAGCAGTTCTTC.

This chain connects TRBV9 to TRBJ2-3; maybe TRBD1 (6 bases). Germline loops: CDR1 SGDLS, CDR2 YYNGEE. This CDR3 region has 15 residues. Trimming pared 7 bases from V and 2 bases from J, leaving 17 bases between. CDR3 nucleotides: TGTGCCAGCGCCAGGGGTGCCAAATTCACAGATACGCAGTATTTT. It encodes CASARGAKFTDTQYF.

V and J are TRBV11-2 and TRBJ1-5, with 9 bases aligning to TRBD1. This CDR3 spans 16 amino acids. The germline CDR1 and CDR2 sequences are SGHAT and FQNNGV. V dropped 1 base and J dropped 2; count of bases not matched to a gene: 3. CDR3 sequence (DNA): TGTGCCAGCAGCTTAGGGGACAGGGCAGGCAATCAGCCCCAGCATTTT. Its protein product is CASSLGDRAGNQPQHF.

V and J are TRBV28 and TRBJ1-2, with 7 nucleotides matching TRBD1. V shed 5 bases and J 6 bases; nucleotides not matched to a gene: 6. Germline CDR1 and CDR2: MDHEN and SYDVKM. This CDR3 is built from 13 residues. The CDR3 sequence is CASSPTGRNGYTF. The CDR3 coding sequence is TGTGCCAGCAGTCCGACAGGGAGAAATGGCTACACCTTC.

The chain couples TRBV11-3 to TRBJ1-1; the D gene is possibly TRBD1 (6 bases). The germline V gene has CDR1 SGHNT and CDR2 YENEEA. The V end lost 8 bases, the J end lost 0 bases, and 22 bases lay between the germline ends. CDR3 length equals 17 residues. CDR3: CASLGPDSTFMNTEAFF. The CDR3 DNA reads TGTGCCAGCCTTGGACCGGACAGCACGTTTATGAACACTGAAGCTTTCTTT.

The V and J genes are TRBV4-1 and TRBJ2-1; TRBD1 matches 9 bases. Germline CDR1 and CDR2: MGHRA and YSYEKL. V lost 1 base, J lost 9 bases, and 7 bases stayed unmatched. This CDR3 has 15 amino acids. Written as DNA, the CDR3 is TGCGCCAGCAGCCAAGTGGGACAGGGAATGCGTGAGCAGTTCTTC. As protein: CASSQVGQGMREQFF.

The chain uses TRBV7-2 and TRBJ1-4, with 7 bases lining up with TRBD1. The germline V gene encodes CDR1 SGHTA and CDR2 FQGNSA. The V and J ends lost 5 bases and 0 bases, in that order; junction bases with no gene match: 12. The CDR3 runs to 18 residues. CDR3: CASSPDRAGLATNEKLFF. The CDR3 DNA is TGTGCCAGCAGCCCTGACAGGGCGGGGCTTGCAACTAATGAAAAACTGTTTTTT.

The chain links TRBV27 to TRBJ1-5; D is unclear. The germline V gene encodes CDR1 MNHEY and CDR2 SMNVEV (reference sequence). V was clipped by 5 bases and J by 4 bases, with 9 bases between them. This CDR3 comprises 13 residues. CDR3 nucleotides: TGTGCCAGCAGTGTACGGGATAATCAGCCCCAGCATTTT. It encodes CASSVRDNQPQHF.

The chain has TRBV25-1 and TRBJ2-3; tentatively, D is TRBD1 (6 bases). V gave up 4 bases and J gave up 0 bases, with 11 bases separating them. Germline CDR1 MGHDK, CDR2 SYGVNS. The CDR3 extends over 15 amino acids. For the CDR3, the DNA is TGTGCCAGCAGTGTAGGAGACAGGAGCACAGATACGCAGTATTTT. Its translation: CASSVGDRSTDTQYF.

This chain connects TRBV4-2 to TRBJ2-1; D is unclear. There are 15 residues in the CDR3. The germline V gene encodes CDR1 LGHNA and CDR2 YNFKEQ. V lost 1 base, J lost 7 bases, and 14 bases lay in between. CDR3 sequence: CASSQAYLSMNEQFF. CDR3 coding DNA: TGTGCCAGCAGCCAAGCATATCTGAGTATGAATGAGCAGTTCTTC.

A few counts support this clone. The rearrangement links TRBV13 to TRBJ2-7; possible D gene TRBD1, 5 bases. CDR1 is PRHDT and CDR2 is FYEKMQ in the germline V gene (reference sequence). The V end was cut by 5 bases, the J end by 2 bases, with 16 bases between. The CDR3 is made up of 15 amino acids. CDR3 protein: CASSPSQGTAYEQYF. The DNA for the CDR3 is TGTGCCAGCAGCCCATCTCAGGGTACGGCCTACGAGCAGTACTTC.

This chain uses TRBV4-1 with TRBJ2-1; maybe TRBD2 (5 bases). The CDR3 is 17 residues long. Between the trimmed V and J ends, which lost 0 bases and 8 bases, there was a span of 20 bases. Germline assignment: CDR1 MGHRA and CDR2 YSYEKL. DNA for the CDR3: TGCGCCAGCAGCCAAGAGTTTAGGGAGAGGGAGCCGGATGAGCAGTTCTTC. Translated: CASSQEFREREPDEQFF.

This clone was seen only a few times. V and J are TRBV27 and TRBJ2-1; 7 positions match TRBD2. V trimming: 4 bases; J trimming: 2 bases; junction bases outside the gene matches: 14. CDR1 and CDR2 (germline): MNHEY, SMNVEV (reference sequence). The CDR3 is 18 amino acids. CDR3 DNA sequence: TGTGCCAGCAGTTCATTAATCAGTGGCGGGAGTCCCTACAATGAGCAGTTCTTC. Protein product: CASSSLISGGSPYNEQFF.

V and J are TRBV6-6 and TRBJ2-5; TRBD2 might be the D (5 bases). Trimming shortened V by 8 bases and J by 7 bases, and 11 bases separated the two germline ends. This CDR3 has 11 residues. The V gene's germline CDR1 is MNHNY and CDR2 SVGAGI (reference sequence). CDR3 amino acids: CASLEAMTQYF. The DNA for the CDR3 is TGTGCCAGCTTGGAGGCGATGACCCAGTACTTC.

This chain connects TRBV7-3 to TRBJ1-2, with no clear D. The CDR3 spans 16 residues. The ends were cut back, 5 bases at V and 6 bases at J, with 22 bases in the middle. The V gene's germline CDR1 is SGHTA and CDR2 FQGTGA. CDR3 nucleotide sequence: TGTGCCAGCAGCAGAGCTAGAGGTACCTCCCTCCATGGCTACACCTTC. This translates into CASSRARGTSLHGYTF.

The CDR3 DNA reads TGTGCCAGCAGCCATGGACTAGCGGGAGTTGTTTACGAGACCCAGTACTTC. Translation: CASSHGLAGVVYETQYF. The rearrangement links TRBV11-2 to TRBJ2-5; TRBD2 matches at 13 bases. After removal of 5 bases from V and 5 bases from J, the junction contained 11 bases not matched to a gene. This CDR3 has 17 residues. The V gene's germline CDR1 is SGHAT and CDR2 FQNNGV.

The CDR3 is CASSPLGGSSPNIQYF. The CDR3 coding sequence is TGTGCCAGCTCACCCTTGGGCGGGAGCTCCCCAAACATTCAGTACTTC. The chain recombines TRBV18 with TRBJ2-4, with 7 bases aligning to TRBD2. After removal of 3 bases from V and 6 bases from J, the junction contained 11 bases not matched to a gene. The germline V gene has CDR1 KGHSH and CDR2 LQKENI. The length of the CDR3 is 16 residues.